This T cell receptor (beta chain) derives from a study of T cell responses to AZD1222 COVID-19 vaccine (dated by TCRdb to the early 2020s). The study in broad terms: AZD1222 recipients given second doses at about 4 weeks or at about 12 weeks were pooled, since spike-specific TCR depth and breadth were not found to differ between the two schedules. A total of just over 230 trial participants underwent TCR sequencing, of whom nearly 210 had received two doses of AZD1222 and some 25 had received two doses of the MenACWY control vaccine. Trial participants were enrolled by age into subgroups of 18-55, 56-69 and 70-plus years, and about 150, 27 and 61 TCR-sequenced participants, respectively, were included in these subgroups. Results and caveats for the whole study, not just this receptor: Nearly half of unique spike-specific TCRs reportedly recognized epitopes outside regions mutated in the B.1.351 and B.1.1.7 variants. After two AZD1222 doses, spike-specific TCR breadth and depth were significantly higher than at day 0 and than in MenACWY recipients. In the small 56-69-year group, the increase in depth fell short of significance, most likely because of low power. Conclusions about previously exposed vaccinees were limited because only six or seven AZD1222 recipients were SARS-CoV-2 seropositive at baseline. CD4 TCRs associated with the vaccine covered the entire spike protein, and the dominant responses were in regions 160-218 and 743-854. Because no samples from the day 14 peak response were available, repertoires could be characterized only after the peak T cell response. Participants were mostly white British and included more females than males, and it was suggested by the authors that clonal diversity may have been underestimated.

In the paper's terms, the time point label means: baseline before first vaccination. Vaccinee samples were obtained from the UK trials COV001 and COV002, which included a single-blind randomized controlled phase 2/3 trial of AZD1222 (ChAdOx1 nCoV-19) in healthy adults. For TCRbeta chain sequencing, PBMC samples were collected from trial participants at day 0 and at day 28 after the second dose. The CDR3 regions of human TCRbeta chains were analyzed by immunosequencing. The authors' analysis ran thus. TCRs in the repertoires were matched against a reference library of SARS-CoV-2-specific TCRs that had been generated with the MIRA antigen-specificity platform. Breadth was defined as the fraction of unique TCRs that were SARS-CoV-2-associated, and depth was defined as the fraction of total T cells that were SARS-CoV-2-associated. Using the MIRA data, each spike-specific TCR was mapped to the spike region that the TCR reacts to and placed in a CD4 or CD8 class. Log10-transformed breadth and depth values were compared by one-way ANOVA with Sidak's multiple comparisons tests. TCRdb retrieved this table from immuneACCESS and kept in-frame rearrangements only. Not all clones are present; in checked studies, unresolved V genes account for under half, and no reason is known for the remainder. That table is the source of V, J and clone size, and D and trimming were worked out from the DNA. This sample holds under 200,000 clones; 94% were observed only once. The ten largest make up 7% to 9.5% of the sample.

Trimming takes 2 bases from V and 5 bases from J, and the germline ends sit 9 bases apart. Including the terminal cysteine and phenylalanine, the CDR3 comprises 14 residues. Only CDR3 DNA is held: 42 bases, read in frame from base 1. CDR1 and CDR2 were assigned from the germline V gene (reference sequence) as MNHEY and SMNVEV. Note on this clone: Its antigen is still unknown. The record has no base qualities; no much larger clone is one base away.

Sequenced here: peripheral blood, sampled on day 0 of AZD1222 vaccination. The sequence was collected from an adult in good health. The V and J genes are TRBV27 and TRBJ1-4, with no reliable assignment of the D segment. DNA sequence: TGTGCCAGCAGTTTACTGGGTTACAATGAAAAACTGTTTTTT. Its protein product is CASSLLGYNEKLFF.